A single sample is the source of the 21 T cell receptor beta chains below, sequenced in a study of CD8+CD57+ T cells in acquired aplastic anemia. All patients picked for sequencing had shown, by flow cytometry, an expansion of CD8+CD57+ cells. TCR beta VDJ and CDR3 profiles were obtained from a genomic DNA template. In TCRdb, the reads were re-called with MiXCR into one record per CDR3 protein. The table lists fewer than 200,000 distinct CDR3 sequences, roughly 48% of them singletons. Source material: sorted CD4+, CD8+, or CD8+CD57+ T cells (not recorded which) from PBMCs. Source of these receptors: a human donor with aplastic anemia.

This clonotype has only a few counts. The V and J genes are TRBV12-3 or TRBV12-4 and TRBJ1-5; D gene uncertain. Trimming pared 5 bases from V and 2 bases from J, leaving 7 bases between. The CDR3 covers 13 residues. The CDR3 DNA is TGTGCCAGCAGTCCCAATGGCAATCAGCCCCAGCATTTT. It codes for CASSPNGNQPQHF.

This clonotype was seen many times. The V and J genes are TRBV19 and TRBJ2-5; TRBD1 matches at 10 bases. The CDR3 is 14 amino acids. Germline V gene sequence: CDR1 LNHDA, CDR2 SQIVND (reference sequence). With 3 bases clipped from V and 8 bases from J, the junction kept 6 bases outside the gene matches. This chain's CDR3 is CASSILGDRGTQYF. CDR3 bases: TGTGCCAGTAGTATTTTAGGGGACAGGGGCACCCAGTACTTC.

The chain employs TRBV7-8 and TRBJ2-1; D is uncertain. V lost 1 base and J lost 1, with 5 bases in between. The V gene's germline CDR1 is SGHVS and CDR2 FQNEAQ. The CDR3 runs to 14 residues. The CDR3 loop is CASSLDASYNEQFF. CDR3 nucleotide sequence: TGTGCCAGCAGCTTAGATGCTTCCTACAATGAGCAGTTCTTC.

The V call is TRBV9, the J call TRBJ2-5; either TRBD1 or TRBD2 may fit D (6 bases each). The J call may be incorrect, as the DNA end agrees better with TRBJ2-7. This CDR3 comprises 14 residues. Germline-derived CDR1 and CDR2 are SGDLS and YYNGEE. The CDR3 sequence: CASSVGGEGGEQYF. CDR3 bases: TGTGCCAGCAGCGTAGGGGGTGAGGGGGGCGAGCAGTACTTC.

This clonotype has a count of ten or more. The gene calls are TRBV10-2 and TRBJ2-7; 8 bases agree with TRBD2. The CDR3 covers 15 residues. The trim removed 3 bases at V and 0 bases at J, leaving 4 bases unmatched. The V gene's germline CDR1 is WSHSY and CDR2 SAAADI. CDR3 coding DNA: TGCGCCAGCAGTGACTCCGGACTAGCCTCCTACGAGCAGTACTTC. This codes for CASSDSGLASYEQYF.

This clonotype has ten or more counts. The chain carries TRBV4-3 and TRBJ1-2; 7 nucleotides align to TRBD1. This CDR3 comprises 14 residues. After removal of 0 bases from V and 5 bases from J, the junction contained 3 bases not matched to a gene. CDR1 and CDR2 (germline): LGHNA, YSLEER. DNA for the CDR3: TGCGCCAGCAGCCAAGAGGCCAGGGGGTATGGCTACACCTTC. It encodes CASSQEARGYGYTF.

This clonotype has a count of ten or more. V usage is TRBV12-5 and J usage is TRBJ1-1; no clear D gene. Deletions cut 2 bases from V and 5 bases from J, with 12 bases between. The CDR3 length is 14 residues. Germline-derived CDR1 and CDR2 are LGHNT and FRNRAP. The DNA for the CDR3 is TGTGCTAGTGGTTTGAGCAGAAGCGTAACTGAAGCTTTCTTT. Its translation is CASGLSRSVTEAFF.

This chain uses TRBV7-8 with TRBJ2-6; TRBD1 matches at 8 bases. The germline gives CDR1 SGHVS, CDR2 FQNEAQ. V was pared by 9 bases and J by 9 bases, with 7 bases of the junction left unmatched. This CDR3 spans 13 amino acids. CDR3 DNA sequence: TGTGCCAGTAAATCGGACAGGGACAACGTCCTGACTTTC. This sequence encodes CASKSDRDNVLTF.

This clonotype was counted ten times or more. Germline is not matched at one junction end, which may reflect a read error. This chain uses TRBV2 with TRBJ1-5, with 7 bases identical to TRBD1. The CDR3 is 14 amino acids. Germline lookup yields CDR1 SNHLY and CDR2 FYNNEI. The CDR3 here is CAGRGDSFNQPQHF. CDR3 DNA sequence: TGTGCCGGCAGAGGGGACAGCTTCAATCAGCCCCAGCATTTT.

This chain connects TRBV24-1 to TRBJ2-1, with 9 bases fitting TRBD2. J lost 8 bases, V lost 9 bases, and 16 bases had no gene match. Germline loops: CDR1 KGHDR, CDR2 SFDVKD. This CDR3 has 16 amino acids. CDR3 loop: CATSGRSSGGRDEQFF. The CDR3 DNA is TGTGCCACCTCGGGGAGGTCAAGCGGGGGGCGGGATGAGCAGTTCTTC.

This clonotype was detected only once. V usage is TRBV20-1 and J usage is TRBJ2-7, with a possible D match to TRBD1 (5 bases). The CDR3 consists of 14 residues. V lost 2 bases to trimming and J lost 2 bases, with 13 bases between them. The germline V gene encodes CDR1 DFQATT and CDR2 SNEGSKA (reference sequence). CDR3: CSARRQGIAYEQYF. In DNA, the CDR3 is TGCAGTGCTAGACGGCAGGGTATCGCCTACGAGCAGTACTTC.

This clonotype occurred many times. V gene TRBV2 combines with J gene TRBJ2-6; no clear D. The CDR3 contains 17 residues. Germline V gene sequence: CDR1 SNHLY, CDR2 FYNNEI. The germline V and J ends were trimmed by 5 bases and 1 base, with 15 bases remaining between them. The CDR3 DNA sequence: TGTGCCAGCAGTCCACGACATCATCGATCTGGGGCCAACGTCCTGACTTTC. It encodes CASSPRHHRSGANVLTF.

Comment on this clonotype: This could be a read error, since a much larger clone is one nucleotide away. The V call is TRBV4-3, the J call TRBJ2-7; TRBD1 matches at 10 bases. Germline V gene data show CDR1 as LGHNA and CDR2 as YSLEER. CDR3 length: 14 residues. The ends lost 4 bases at V and 6 bases at J; junction bases unmatched: 6. The CDR3 DNA sequence: TGCGCCAGCAGCCCCTGGACAGGGGGGTGCGAGCAGTACTTC. Its translation is CASSPWTGGCEQYF.

This clonotype turned up a few times. The chain couples TRBV3-1 to TRBJ2-3; no reliable D call. Trimming cost V 0 bases and J 2 bases, with 9 bases left between them. The germline V gene has CDR1 LGHDT and CDR2 YNNKEL (reference sequence). The CDR3 totals 15 residues. For the CDR3, the DNA is TGTGCCAGCAGCCAAGAAGTCAGATACACAGATACGCAGTATTTT. Its protein product is CASSQEVRYTDTQYF.

The chain employs TRBV13 and TRBJ1-5, with a tentative D call TRBD1 (5 bases). CDR1 and CDR2 (germline): PRHDT, FYEKMQ (reference sequence). The CDR3 covers 20 residues. V was cut by 5 bases and J by 0 bases, with 26 bases left in between. CDR3: CASSARTRARLLDSNQPQHF. The CDR3 bases are TGTGCCAGCAGCGCTCGGACACGCGCTAGGCTCTTAGATAGCAATCAGCCCCAGCATTTT.

V and J are TRBV29-1 and TRBJ2-7; the D is unclear. Germline V gene sequence: CDR1 SQVTM, CDR2 ANQGSEA. The CDR3 length is 14 residues. V lost 2 bases and J lost 3, with 14 bases in between. Written as DNA, the CDR3 is TGCAGCGTTGAACTGGGTGACCTAGGCTACGAGCAGTACTTC. Protein product: CSVELGDLGYEQYF.

This chain joins TRBV29-1 and TRBJ1-6; TRBD1 agrees at 11 bases. The germline V gene has CDR1 SQVTM and CDR2 ANQGSEA. V shed 3 bases and J 6 bases; nucleotides not matched to a gene: 1. The CDR3 has 14 amino acids. DNA of the CDR3: TGCAGCGTTGAGGGACAGGGGGGTAATTCACCCCTCCACTTT. Encoded protein: CSVEGQGGNSPLHF.

This clonotype came up many times. This chain links TRBV7-8 with TRBJ2-7, with 10 bases lining up with TRBD1. V trimming: 1 base; J trimming: 5 bases; junction bases outside the gene matches: 5. Per the germline V gene, CDR1 is SGHVS and CDR2 is FQNEAQ. This CDR3 comprises 15 residues. Written as DNA, the CDR3 is TGTGCCAGCAGCTTAGGGGGGACAGGGGCCCACGAGCAGTACTTC. Its translation: CASSLGGTGAHEQYF.

This clonotype has at least ten counts. The chain recombines TRBV2 with TRBJ2-5; 10 positions agree with TRBD2. The V gene end was trimmed by 6 bases and the J gene end by 9 bases; junction bases not matched to a gene: 10. The CDR3 runs 14 residues. Germline V gene data show CDR1 as SNHLY and CDR2 as FYNNEI. In nucleotides, the CDR3 is TGTGCCAGCAGAGCCCTATCCAGCGGGGGGGCCCAGTACTTC. Translation gives CASRALSSGGAQYF.

The V call is TRBV7-9, the J call TRBJ1-1; 7 bases fit TRBD1. V lost 4 bases, J lost 1 base, and 3 bases stayed unmatched. The CDR3 covers 14 residues. Germline lookup yields CDR1 SEHNR and CDR2 FQNEAQ (reference sequence). Here the CDR3 DNA reads TGTGCCAGCAGCTGGAGACAGGGGAACACTGAAGCTTTCTTT. The encoded protein is CASSWRQGNTEAFF.

This clonotype was seen only once. The chain has TRBV20-1 and TRBJ2-7; D may be TRBD2 (6 bases). CDR3 size: 15 residues. V was cut by 0 bases and J by 4 bases, with 16 bases left in between. Germline CDR1 is DFQATT and CDR2 is SNEGSKA (reference sequence). The CDR3 DNA reads as TGCAGTGCTAGAGATCCCCAGGGAGGAGGGTACGAGCAGTACTTC. Translated, it gives CSARDPQGGGYEQYF.